Presented here are 2 T cell receptor beta chains from one specimen sequenced in a study of low-dose radiotherapy and immunotherapy resistance in tumors. The time point here: after trial treatment. Treatment defined: LDRT plus nivolumab, ipilimumab, low-dose cyclophosphamide and aspirin (RACIN trial). The authors amplified TCRs for 15 to 25 PCR cycles with a constant-region primer and a V-primer adapter. TCRdb fed the reads into MiXCR, producing one record per CDR3 protein. The table has roughly 52,000 distinct CDR3 sequences, 33% seen once. Sequences were derived from PBMCs, sampled after low-dose radiotherapy plus immunotherapy. All receptors come from a male donor with rectosigmoid adenocarcinoma.

About this clonotype: A read error may be the cause here, since a much bigger clone is one base away. The chain carries TRBV4-3 and TRBJ1-4; TRBD1 is a possible D gene (6 bases). There are 16 residues in the CDR3. Germline V gene data show CDR1 as LGHNA and CDR2 as YSLEER. Here the CDR3 reads CACSQELDRPNEKLFF. The CDR3 DNA reads as TGCGCCTGCAGCCAAGAACTGGACAGACCCAATGAAAAACTGTTTTTT.

CDR3 in amino acids: CAIRGSGELFF. The CDR3 bases are TGTGCCATCAGAGGATCCGGGGAGCTGTTTTTT. The gene calls are TRBV10-3 and TRBJ2-2; D gene ambiguous. V shed 6 bases and J shed 6 bases, with 5 bases lying between them. There are 11 residues in the CDR3. The germline V gene has CDR1 ENHRY and CDR2 SYGVKD.